This T cell receptor beta chain came from a study of T cells of healthy individuals. A single record per CDR3 protein comes from TCRdb applying MiXCR to the 5' RACE reads. The data hold about 53,000 distinct CDR3 sequences, with about 15% observed a single time. V gave up 0 bases and J gave up 16 bases; unmatched junction bases: 10. CDR3 length equals 16 residues. Germline V lookup: CDR1 LGHNA, CDR2 YSLEER. Only a few counts were recorded for this clonotype. This sequence originates from a human donor in good health. The J gene is TRBJ2-1, the V gene TRBV4-3; 15 bases line up with TRBD2. CDR3 residues: CASSQDPGLAGGHSFF. The DNA of the CDR3 is TGCGCCAGCAGCCAAGACCCGGGACTAGCGGGGGGCCATAGCTTCTTC.